Listed below are T cell receptor beta chains from one sample, sequenced in a study of shared clonotypes between healthy human individuals. The repertoire was sequenced with immunoSEQ multiplex PCR; TCRdb's copy has only in-frame clones and lacks some. The repertoire holds over 850,000 clones, with roughly 74% as singletons. Sequences were obtained from memory CD4+ T cells from PBMCs. All receptors derive from a man aged 18 to 30 in good health. Some clones in this sample may be carry-over from other donors' samples. CDR3s include the opening cysteine and the closing phenylalanine or tryptophan. The D gene is left open where the match is weak. Expanded clones get a size class; other rows say once, few or many, or leave the size out.

TRBV5-6	.	.	TRBJ2-7	TGTGCCAGCAGCTTGGGGGACACCCTCGGGTACGAGCAGTACTTC	CASSLGDTLGYEQYF
TRBV30	TRBD1	.	TRBJ2-3	TGTGCCTGGAGATTACAGGGGGCCTCCACAGATACGCAGTATTTT	CAWRLQGASTDTQYF
TRBV11-1	.	.	TRBJ2-1	TGTGCCAGCAGCTTAGCCCGCATCAGGGAGGATGAGCAGTTCTTC	CASSLARIREDEQFF
TRBV28	.	.	TRBJ2-7	TGTGCCAGCAGTTTATTGGGGGGGGCTATTCGCGAGCAGTACTTC	CASSLLGGAIREQYF
TRBV5-5	.	once	TRBJ1-2	TGTGCCAGCAGCTTGGGACCGACAGCTAACTATGGCTACACCTTC	CASSLGPTANYGYTF
TRBV28	TRBD1	.	TRBJ2-7	TGTGCCAGCAGTTCAGGGGGTGGATTCGAGCAGTACTTC	CASSSGGGFEQYF
TRBV5-1	TRBD2	.	TRBJ2-1	TGCGCCAGCAGCTTGTCGATAGCGGGAGCTTCATACAATGAGCAGTTCTTC	CASSLSIAGASYNEQFF
TRBV29-1	.	.	TRBJ1-3	TGCAGCGTTGCTTTTGGGGGAGGAAACACCATATATTTT	CSVAFGGGNTIYF
TRBV6-1	.	.	TRBJ1-5	TGTGCCAGCAGTGGGGTTTACAGGGATAGCAATCAGCCCCAGCATTTT	CASSGVYRDSNQPQHF
TRBV5-1	TRBD2	.	TRBJ2-7	TGCGCCAGCAGCTTGGGCGCCTGGGCGGGAGACTACGAGCAGTACTTC	CASSLGAWAGDYEQYF
TRBV28	.	few	TRBJ2-7	TGTGCCAGCAAAAGTTCGTCCTACGAGCAGTACTTC	CASKSSSYEQYF
TRBV7-8	.	.	TRBJ2-7	TGTGCCAGCAGCTTACCAGGGAGGTCCTTACCCTACGAGCAGTACTTC	CASSLPGRSLPYEQYF
TRBV7-2	TRBD1	.	TRBJ1-1	TGTGCCAGCGGACAGGGAGGTGGTCCTGAAGCTTTCTTT	CASGQGGGPEAFF
TRBV28	.	once	TRBJ2-1	TGTGCCAGCAGTTCCCGCAGAAGCGGAGGGCCGGGGTTCTTC	CASSSRRSGGPGFF
TRBV9	TRBD2	.	TRBJ2-3	TGTGCCAGCAGCGTAGCGGGACTAGCATCGGATACGCAGTATTTT	CASSVAGLASDTQYF
TRBV2	TRBD1	.	TRBJ2-7	TGTGCCAGCAGGAAGCTTGGACAGGGTTCCTACGAGCAGTACTTC	CASRKLGQGSYEQYF
TRBV27	.	.	TRBJ2-1	TGTGCCAGCAGATGGGATTGGCGGAGCTCCTACAATGAGCAGTTCTTC	CASRWDWRSSYNEQFF
TRBV5-8	.	.	TRBJ1-2	TGTGCCAGCAGCTTTACAGGGATATATGGCTACACCTTC	CASSFTGIYGYTF
TRBV6-1	TRBD1	.	TRBJ1-1	TGTGCCAGCAGTCTACAGGGGGGGTACACTGAAGCTTTCTTT	CASSLQGGYTEAFF
TRBV28	TRBD1	few	TRBJ1-1	TGTGCCAGCAGCCCCCGGACAGGGAGGTCAACTGAAGCTTTCTTT	CASSPRTGRSTEAFF
TRBV5-3	.	.	TRBJ2-7	TGTGCCAGCAGCTTGCCCTTCGGCCACGAGCAGTACTTC	CASSLPFGHEQYF
TRBV30	.	.	TRBJ1-3	TGTGCCTGGAGTGTGAAGGCTTCTGGAAACACCATATATTTT	CAWSVKASGNTIYF
TRBV5-1	.	.	TRBJ1-2	TGCGCCAGCAGCTTGGGCGGTCCCAACGGCTACACCTTC	CASSLGGPNGYTF
TRBV6-5	.	.	TRBJ1-2	TGTGCCAGCAGCCCCAGGGCGGGGCGGGCTGGTGGCTACACCTTC	CASSPRAGRAGGYTF
TRBV4-1	TRBD1	.	TRBJ2-3	TGCGCCAGCAGCCACCGGGACAGGGGGAGCACAGATACGCAGTATTTT	CASSHRDRGSTDTQYF
TRBV27	TRBD2	few	TRBJ2-1	TGTGCCAGCAGTACCCGATCTAGCGGGAGAAACAATGAGCAGTTCTTC	CASSTRSSGRNNEQFF
TRBV18	.	.	TRBJ1-1	TGTGCCAGCTCGCCTATAAGGACTGAAGCTTTCTTT	CASSPIRTEAFF
TRBV7-9	TRBD1	.	TRBJ2-5	TGTGCCAGCAGCCCCCCAAAGGTGGGACAGACGTTCACGACCCAGTACTTC	CASSPPKVGQTFTTQYF
TRBV2	.	.	TRBJ2-5	TGTGCCAGCACTTACATCCAAGGGGAGACCCAGTACTTC	CASTYIQGETQYF
TRBV4-1	TRBD1	.	TRBJ1-1	TGCGCCAGCAGCCAGCCAGGGAGGGGGCGGGACACTGAAGCTTTCTTT	CASSQPGRGRDTEAFF
TRBV5-1	TRBD1	.	TRBJ1-4	TGCGCCAGCAGCTTGGAGGGGACAGGGAATGAAAAACTGTTTTTT	CASSLEGTGNEKLFF
TRBV6-6	TRBD2	.	TRBJ2-7	TGTGCCGGACGTAGCGGGCCCTCCTACGAGCAGTACTTC	CAGRSGPSYEQYF
TRBV28	TRBD1	.	TRBJ2-7	TGTGCCAGTAGTTTCTTCCGGGACAGCTCCTACGAGCAGTACTTC	CASSFFRDSSYEQYF
TRBV6-6	.	.	TRBJ1-4	TGTGCCAGCAGTTACCCGACTGAACCTGAAAAACTGTTTTTT	CASSYPTEPEKLFF
TRBV20-1	.	.	TRBJ1-1	TGCAGTGCAAGAGCCGGGGAAGCTTTCTTT	CSARAGEAFF
TRBV27	.	.	TRBJ1-2	TGTGCCAGCAGTCGCCAGACGATCAGAGGAACTAGTTATGGCTACACCTTC	CASSRQTIRGTSYGYTF
TRBV28	TRBD1	.	TRBJ1-5	TGTGCCAGCAGTTTATTAACTGGGACAGGGACTCAGCCCCAGCATTTT	CASSLLTGTGTQPQHF
TRBV7-3	TRBD2	many	TRBJ2-1	TGTGCCAGCAGCTCCGAGGCGGGAGGATTCTACAATGAGCAGTTCTTC	CASSSEAGGFYNEQFF
TRBV7-3	TRBD2	.	TRBJ2-1	TGTGCCAGCAGCTTAGGGACTAGCGGGAGAGGCAATGAGCAGTTCTTC	CASSLGTSGRGNEQFF
TRBV18	.	.	TRBJ2-7	TGTGCCAGCTCACCACCGTCGGGACACTACGAGCAGTACTTC	CASSPPSGHYEQYF
TRBV7-2	.	once	TRBJ1-5	TGTGCCAGCAGCTTAGTGGGAGGGGATGGCAATCAGCCCCAGCATTTT	CASSLVGGDGNQPQHF
TRBV20-1	.	once	TRBJ2-5	TGCAGTGCTAATAGGGGGGGAACCCAGTACTTC	CSANRGGTQYF
TRBV5-4	TRBD1	many	TRBJ2-3	TGTGCCAGCAGTACACAGGGGACCCGCACAGATACGCAGTATTTT	CASSTQGTRTDTQYF
TRBV5-1	TRBD2	.	TRBJ2-2	TGCGCCAGCAGCCCTTCGACTAGCGACACCGGGGAGCTGTTTTTT	CASSPSTSDTGELFF
TRBV5-4	TRBD2	.	TRBJ2-3	TGTGCCAGCAGCCCCCTAGCGGGAGGGATCACAGATACGCAGTATTTT	CASSPLAGGITDTQYF
TRBV7-2	TRBD2	.	TRBJ2-2	TGTGCCAGCAGCCTAAGCCAAGGACGGGGGGGCACCGGGGAGCTGTTTTTT	CASSLSQGRGGTGELFF
TRBV11-2	.	.	TRBJ1-3	TGTGCCAGCAGCCAAGTTACAGGCCTATCTGGAAACACCATATATTTT	CASSQVTGLSGNTIYF
TRBV29-1	.	.	TRBJ2-5	TGCAGCGTCGGGTACCAAGAGACCCAGTACTTC	CSVGYQETQYF
TRBV28	TRBD1	.	TRBJ1-3	TGTGCCAGCAGCCCTGCGGGACAGATCTCTGGAAACACCATATATTTT	CASSPAGQISGNTIYF
TRBV5-1	TRBD1	once	TRBJ2-7	TGCGCCAGCAGCCGATTTTTAGGGGGACAGGGTGACGAGCAGTACTTC	CASSRFLGGQGDEQYF
TRBV5-1	TRBD2	.	TRBJ2-1	TGCGCCAGCAGTGGATCCCTAGCGGGAAAAGAGCAGTTCTTC	CASSGSLAGKEQFF
TRBV18	.	few	TRBJ2-1	TGTGCCAGCTCATGGCAAGCCGGAGGGAATGAGCAGTTCTTC	CASSWQAGGNEQFF
TRBV2	.	.	TRBJ2-1	TGTGCCAGCAGTGTGGACGGAGAATACAATGAGCAGTTCTTC	CASSVDGEYNEQFF
TRBV10-2	.	many	TRBJ1-1	TGCGCCAGCCAAGGGCAGAATAACATGAACACTGAAGCTTTCTTT	CASQGQNNMNTEAFF
TRBV20-1	.	.	TRBJ2-1	TGCAGTGCAGAAGAGTACAATGAGCAGTTCTTC	CSAEEYNEQFF
TRBV12-5	.	.	TRBJ2-3	TGTGCTAGTGCCAAACCCACCGAGAATACGCAGTATTTT	CASAKPTENTQYF
TRBV2	.	.	TRBJ1-1	TGTGCCAGCAGTGCCAGGAATGGGAACACTGAAGCTTTCTTT	CASSARNGNTEAFF
TRBV5-6	TRBD2	.	TRBJ2-1	TGTGCCAGCAGCGGGAGGACTAGCGGGAGTTACGATGAGCAGTTCTTC	CASSGRTSGSYDEQFF